Following are 16 T cell receptor beta chains from one sample sequenced in a study of T cell repertoires in cytomegalovirus infection (dated 2019 in TCRdb). These receptors have no identified antigens. The treatment or condition tag for this specimen amounts to: in vitro stimulation with specific CMV peptide epitopes to enrich CMV-specific T cells. Sequencing was performed on an Illumina HiSeq 1500. TCRdb reanalyzed the raw reads on its own, using fastp at Q25 for trimming and MiXCR for clone calling, and kept in-frame beta chains. When rows share a CDR3 protein, they turn into one entry using the most common DNA and genes. This sample is represented by 360,000 or so distinct CDR3 sequences; about a third of them were singletons. Of the sample, around an eighth falls within the top ten clones. The sequenced sample was cultured PBMCs, obtained from culture after CMV antigen stimulation. The receptors derive from a human donor in good health (CMV status not recorded). Some clones in this sample may be carry-over from other donors' samples.

This clonotype was seen more than once but under ten times. V is TRBV12-3 or TRBV12-4 and J is TRBJ1-1, with a weak D call TRBD1 (5 bases). Trimming cost V 5 bases and J 0 bases, with 13 bases left between them. There are 15 residues in the CDR3. CDR3 DNA: TGTGCCAGCAGTAAAGGGGAGCAACTGAACACTGAAGCTTTCTTT. Translating it yields CASSKGEQLNTEAFF.

The CDR3 region has the DNA TGTGCCAGCAGCTCCAGACAGGGGATGACATACGAGCAGTACTTC. This codes for CASSSRQGMTYEQYF. This rearrangement joins TRBV7-9 to TRBJ2-7; TRBD1 aligns across 8 bases. Unmatched junction bases numbered 9, after V lost 4 bases and J lost 4 bases. Germline V gene data show CDR1 as SEHNR and CDR2 as FQNEAQ (reference sequence). The CDR3 is 15 residues long.

The chain uses TRBV4-1 and TRBJ1-3; 8 bases fit TRBD1. CDR1 is MGHRA, CDR2 YSYEKL, per germline. This CDR3 is 15 amino acids long. V gave up 1 base and J gave up 1 base; unmatched junction bases: 0. This CDR3 is CASSQGQGSGNTIYF. In DNA, the CDR3 is TGCGCCAGCAGCCAAGGACAGGGGTCTGGAAACACCATATATTTT.

The chain uses TRBV27 and TRBJ2-7; unclear D gene. Trimming took 6 bases from V and 1 from J, leaving 13 bases between them. The CDR3 sequence is 14 residues long. Looked up from germline, CDR1 is MNHEY and CDR2 is SMNVEV (reference sequence). The CDR3: CASRQWRGSYEQYV. The CDR3 coding sequence is TGTGCCAGCAGACAGTGGCGTGGTTCCTACGAGCAGTACGTC.

The chain employs TRBV7-9 and TRBJ1-2; TRBD1 matches at 11 bases. The CDR3 contains 18 residues. Germline CDR1 is SEHNR and CDR2 is FQNEAQ (reference sequence). Trimming cost V 0 bases and J 7 bases; bases outside gene matches: 13. CDR3 amino acids: CASSLALSDRGPIGGYTF. CDR3 nucleotide sequence: TGTGCCAGCAGCTTAGCCCTATCGGACAGGGGGCCGATAGGTGGCTACACCTTC.

This clonotype was recorded at least ten times. The chain combines TRBV7-2 with TRBJ2-5; a weak D match, TRBD2 (6 bases). Trimming shortened V by 0 bases and J by 1 base, and 9 bases separated the two germline ends. This CDR3 region has 15 residues. The germline CDR1 and CDR2 sequences are SGHTA and FQGNSA. The chain's CDR3 is CASSLAGGIQETQYF. CDR3 coding DNA: TGTGCCAGCAGCTTAGCCGGGGGAATCCAAGAGACCCAGTACTTC.

V and J are TRBV19 and TRBJ2-1; D may match TRBD1 or TRBD2 (5 bases each). With 7 bases removed from V and 0 bases from J, the gap between germline ends came to 7 bases. This CDR3 contains 13 residues. Germline V lookup: CDR1 LNHDA, CDR2 SQIVND (reference sequence). The CDR3 region is CASKGPSYNEQFF. The CDR3 DNA reads as TGTGCCAGTAAGGGACCCTCCTACAATGAGCAGTTCTTC.

J is TRBJ2-7 and V is TRBV7-8, with TRBD1 as a possible D gene (6 bases). Per germline, CDR1 SGHVS and CDR2 FQNEAQ. Trimming removed 5 bases at V and 3 bases at J, with 14 bases between. The CDR3 consists of 14 residues. In nucleotides, the CDR3 is TGTGCCAGCAGCCGAGGTCACAGGGACTACGAGCAGTACGTC. Residues: CASSRGHRDYEQYV.

The chain uses TRBV24-1 and TRBJ2-5; D not resolved. Germline lookup yields CDR1 KGHDR and CDR2 SFDVKD. The CDR3 totals 13 residues. Between the trimmed V and J ends, which lost 7 bases and 5 bases, there was a span of 13 bases. Here the CDR3 reads CATSDGSGETQYF. The DNA of the CDR3 is TGTGCCACCAGCGACGGATCTGGGGAGACCCAGTACTTC.

This rearrangement joins TRBV6-2 or TRBV6-3 to TRBJ2-7, with D tentatively TRBD1 (5 bases). Germline loops: CDR1 MNHEY, CDR2 SVGEGT. This CDR3 has 13 residues. Deletions cut 0 bases from V and 2 bases from J, with 5 bases between. The DNA of the CDR3 is TGTGCCAGCAGTTACTCGGACACCTACGAGCAGTACTTC. Amino acids: CASSYSDTYEQYF.

In this sample, this clonotype turned up a few times. The chain has TRBV19 and TRBJ1-1, with 8 bases that match TRBD1. Germline CDR1 is LNHDA and CDR2 is SQIVND (reference sequence). With V trimmed by 8 bases and J by 3 bases, 5 bases remained unmatched. CDR3 length equals 13 residues. The DNA of the CDR3 is TGTGCCAGTTGGACAGGGTTTCACACTGAAGCTTTCTTT. This sequence encodes CASWTGFHTEAFF.

The chain is built from TRBV20-1 and TRBJ2-1; the match to TRBD2 covers 10 bases. V shed 0 bases, J shed 9 bases, and the junction held 8 bases outside the gene matches. The CDR3 extends over 15 amino acids. CDR1 and CDR2 from the germline V gene are DFQATT and SNEGSKA (reference sequence). The CDR3 DNA is TGCAGTGCTAGAGATCGGCCTAGCGGGAGCCCTGAGCAGTTCTTC. Protein sequence: CSARDRPSGSPEQFF.

This chain uses TRBV5-1 with TRBJ1-1, with 10 bases aligning to TRBD1. Trimming cost V 7 bases and J 4 bases; bases outside gene matches: 22. The CDR3 totals 19 residues. In germline, CDR1 is SGHRS, CDR2 YFSETQ. The CDR3 DNA reads TGCGCCAGCGCTAAATCCCCACGGGACAGGGGTTTGCATGGCACTGAAGCTTTCTTT. Its translation: CASAKSPRDRGLHGTEAFF.

This chain connects TRBV20-1 to TRBJ2-1; unclear D gene. Germline V gene sequence: CDR1 DFQATT, CDR2 SNEGSKA (reference sequence). CDR3 length equals 14 residues. Trimming pared 3 bases from V and 0 bases from J, leaving 9 bases between. The CDR3, as DNA: TGCAGTGCTAGTTTGCTCGTCTCCTACAATGAGCAGTTCTTC. Encoded protein: CSASLLVSYNEQFF.

The chain joins TRBV7-2 to TRBJ1-1; tentatively, D is TRBD1 (5 bases). Trimming shortened V by 2 bases and J by 5 bases, and 12 bases separated the two germline ends. Per germline, CDR1 SGHTA and CDR2 FQGNSA. The CDR3 consists of 14 residues. CDR3 residues: CASSLLGLSTEAFF. In DNA, the CDR3 is TGTGCCAGCAGCTTATTGGGGCTATCGACTGAAGCTTTCTTT.

CDR3 nucleotides: TGTGCCAGCAGAAACAGGGGACGCGAAAAACTGTTTTTT. Translated, it gives CASRNRGREKLFF. The V and J genes are TRBV28 and TRBJ1-4; 7 bases align to TRBD1. The trim removed 6 bases at V and 8 bases at J, leaving 6 bases unmatched. The CDR3 covers 13 residues. Germline CDR1 reads MDHEN; CDR2 reads SYDVKM.